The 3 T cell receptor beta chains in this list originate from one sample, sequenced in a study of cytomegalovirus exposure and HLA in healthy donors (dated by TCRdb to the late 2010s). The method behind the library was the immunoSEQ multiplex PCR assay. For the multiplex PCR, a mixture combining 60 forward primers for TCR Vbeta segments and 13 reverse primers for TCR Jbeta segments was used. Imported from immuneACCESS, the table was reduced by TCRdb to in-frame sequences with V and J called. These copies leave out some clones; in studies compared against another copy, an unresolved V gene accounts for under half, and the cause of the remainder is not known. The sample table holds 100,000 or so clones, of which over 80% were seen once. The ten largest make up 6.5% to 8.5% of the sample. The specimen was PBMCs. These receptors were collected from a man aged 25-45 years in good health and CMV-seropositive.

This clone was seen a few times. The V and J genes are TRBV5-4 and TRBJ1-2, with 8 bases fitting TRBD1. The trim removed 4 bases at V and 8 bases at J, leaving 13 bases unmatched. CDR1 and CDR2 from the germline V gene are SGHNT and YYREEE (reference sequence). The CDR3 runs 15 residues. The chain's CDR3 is CASSPAGQGARGYTF. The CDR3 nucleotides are TGTGCCAGCAGCCCCGCGGGGCAGGGGGCGCGGGGCTACACCTTC.

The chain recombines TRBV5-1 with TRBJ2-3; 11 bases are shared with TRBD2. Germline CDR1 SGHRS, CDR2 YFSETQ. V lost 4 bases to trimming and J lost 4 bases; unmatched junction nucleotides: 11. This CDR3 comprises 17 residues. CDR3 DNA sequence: TGCGCCAGCAGCCCAGACGTCCTAGCGGGGGGCTCAGATACGCAGTATTTT. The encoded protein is CASSPDVLAGGSDTQYF.

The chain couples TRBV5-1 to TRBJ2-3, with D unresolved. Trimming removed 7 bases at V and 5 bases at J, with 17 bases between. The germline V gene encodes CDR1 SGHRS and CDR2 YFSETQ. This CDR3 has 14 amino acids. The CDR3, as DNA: TGCGCCAGCCTTCCGGGTCCCTCCGGAGATACGCAGTATTTT. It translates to CASLPGPSGDTQYF.